This TCR beta chain emerged from a study of breast tumors, draining lymph nodes, adjacent tissues. Findings of the study overall: Luminal-like breast cancer showed significantly higher tumor–nontumor repertoire similarity than basal-like. Tumor T cell lymph node origin was a supported hypothesis, not proven. Compared with lymph nodes, tumors were less diverse; compared with nontumor tissue, more.

Samples came from axillary lymph nodes draining the breast cancer. A note on this clonotype: Its antigen remains unknown.

V was pared by 0 bases and J by 9 bases, with 18 bases between. In germline, CDR1 is MRHNA, CDR2 SNTAGT. The CDR3 extends over 16 amino acids. Each CDR3 protein gets one entry after TCRdb re-called the multiplex PCR reads with MiXCR. The sample contains approximately 230,000 distinct CDR3 sequences, less than 40% of which appear only once. The rearrangement uses TRBV6-4 and TRBJ2-1; the D gene is possibly TRBD2 (5 bases). Sequencing input: axillary lymph node tissue. The origin of this receptor is a female donor with breast cancer. Some clones in this sample may be carry-over from other donors' samples. CDR3 residues: CASSDSIGPSPTEQFF. The CDR3 region has the DNA TGTGCCAGCAGTGACTCGATTGGTCCTAGCCCGACTGAGCAGTTCTTC.